The rows below give T cell receptor beta chains drawn from one sample of a study of T-cell memory formation after mild COVID-19. MiXCR, applied by TCRdb to the 5' RACE reads, yields one record per CDR3 protein. The data contain 380,000 or so distinct CDR3 sequences, roughly 13% of them singletons. The sequencing input was PBMCs or a T cell subset sorted from them (not recorded which). All receptors derive from a man younger than 30 who had mild COVID-19 (a few samples of this study predate the infection). Cell type and time point are not known. Both conserved end residues are part of each CDR3. The order of the fields is V gene, J gene, clone size, D gene, CDR3 DNA, CDR3 protein. A D gene is named only where the DNA matches it firmly. Only part of the rows carry a size: once, few, many, or a class if the clone is expanded.

>TRBV20-1|TRBJ2-3|.|TRBD2
TGCAGTGCTGCCAAGACTAGCCCCCGCACAGATACGCAGTATTTT
CSAAKTSPRTDTQYF
>TRBV12-3/TRBV12-4|TRBJ2-5|few|.
TGTGCCAGCAGTTTTCCCAGGGGCGAGACCCAGTACTTC
CASSFPRGETQYF
>TRBV29-1|TRBJ1-1|.|.
TGCAGCGTTGAAGACAAAGGGGCGCCTGAAGCTTTCTTT
CSVEDKGAPEAFF
>TRBV4-1|TRBJ1-1|.|.
TGCGCCAGCAGCACACAGGGCGTGATTAAGGCTGAAGCTTTCTTT
CASSTQGVIKAEAFF
>TRBV7-2|TRBJ2-7|few|.
TGTGCCAGCAGCACAAGTGGGGATTACGAGCAGTACTTC
CASSTSGDYEQYF
>TRBV7-3|TRBJ2-1|.|.
TGTGCCAGCAGCTTATCCGGGGATGGGTACAATGAGCAGTTCTTC
CASSLSGDGYNEQFF
>TRBV7-2|TRBJ2-3|.|TRBD2
TGTGCCAGCAGCTTACTAGCGGGGTACGATACGCAGTATTTT
CASSLLAGYDTQYF
>TRBV6-2/TRBV6-3|TRBJ2-1|few|TRBD2
TGTGCCAGCAGCCCCGTGAGCGGGGGGATACTCAATGAGCAGTTCTTC
CASSPVSGGILNEQFF
>TRBV7-2|TRBJ1-2|.|TRBD1
TGTGCCAGCAGCCCCCGGGGAGGGGGCGATATCTATGGCTACACCTTC
CASSPRGGGDIYGYTF
>TRBV5-1|TRBJ2-7|few|.
TGCGCCAGCAGCTACGACGGGGGAGAGCAGTACTTC
CASSYDGGEQYF
>TRBV20-1|TRBJ1-1|.|.
TGCAGTGCTAGCAAGGCGACCGCCGGCACTGAAGCTTTCTTT
CSASKATAGTEAFF
>TRBV6-2/TRBV6-3|TRBJ2-1|.|.
TGTGCCAGCGCCCCCCCGCACGATGAGCAGTTCTTC
CASAPPHDEQFF
>TRBV4-1|TRBJ1-6|few|TRBD1
TGCGCCAGCAGCCAACACGGGGGGGAGGACAGGATTAATTCACCCCTCCACTTT
CASSQHGGEDRINSPLHF
>TRBV20-1|TRBJ2-5|.|.
TGCAGTGCTAGTTTACAGCGAGAGACCCAGTACTTC
CSASLQRETQYF
>TRBV6-1|TRBJ1-4|few|.
TGTGCCATTCGACTGCCGCGTGAAAAACTGTTTTTT
CAIRLPREKLFF
>TRBV7-2|TRBJ2-7|many|TRBD1
TGTGCCAGCAGCCCAGGGACAGGGGTTTGGTACGAGCAGTACTTC
CASSPGTGVWYEQYF
>TRBV13|TRBJ1-2|few|.
TGTGCCAGCAGCTTAGGATCTCTCCATGGCTACACCTTC
CASSLGSLHGYTF
>TRBV6-6|TRBJ1-4|few|.
TGTGCCAGCAGACTACCGGGGGAAAAACTGTTTTTT
CASRLPGEKLFF
>TRBV5-6|TRBJ1-1|.|.
TGTGCCAGCAGCTTGGCCCGGGGCGCAGCTTTCTTT
CASSLARGAAFF
>TRBV9|TRBJ1-3|few|.
TGTGCCAGCAGCGTAGATGCAGGAAGAACTGGAAACACCATATATTTT
CASSVDAGRTGNTIYF
>TRBV7-9|TRBJ2-5|few|.
TGTGCCAGCAGCGCCCGAACCCTGACAGGCAAGCAAGAGACCCAGTACTTC
CASSARTLTGKQETQYF
>TRBV7-2|TRBJ1-2|.|.
TGTGCCAGCAGCCAACCTAACTATGGCTACACCTTC
CASSQPNYGYTF
>TRBV30|TRBJ2-1|.|.
TGTGCCTGGAGGATCTCCTACAATGAGCAGTTCTTC
CAWRISYNEQFF
>TRBV29-1|TRBJ2-4|.|TRBD1
TGCAGCGTCCGAGGACAGGAAAACATTCAGTACTTC
CSVRGQENIQYF
>TRBV21-1|TRBJ2-7|few|.
TGTGCCAGCATCGGACAGGCGCTAATCTACGAGCAGTACTTC
CASIGQALIYEQYF
>TRBV6-5|TRBJ2-3|few|TRBD2
TGTGCCAGCAAGCGGGGGGGGACGCAGTATTTT
CASKRGGTQYF
>TRBV7-3|TRBJ2-6|few|TRBD1
TGTGCCAGCAGCTTGGGGACAGGGAAAGGTGGGGCCAACGTCCTGACTTTC
CASSLGTGKGGANVLTF
>TRBV10-3|TRBJ1-6|.|TRBD1
TGTGCCATCGCGGGACAGGGAAATTCACCCCTCCACTTT
CAIAGQGNSPLHF
>TRBV6-5|TRBJ2-1|few|.
TGTGCCAGCAGGGGGGGGCCTCCCAATGAGCAGTTCTTC
CASRGGPPNEQFF
>TRBV6-5|TRBJ1-1|.|.
TGTGCCAGCGGGGGAGGAGGAAAAGCTGAAGCTTTCTTT
CASGGGGKAEAFF
>TRBV11-2|TRBJ2-2|few|TRBD1
TGTGCCAGCAGCCTACGCCTCAGGGGGCGCACCGGGGAGCTGTTTTTT
CASSLRLRGRTGELFF
>TRBV7-2|TRBJ2-2|.|.
TGTGCCAGCAGCTCCCGACGATATAACACCGGGGAGCTGTTTTTT
CASSSRRYNTGELFF
>TRBV20-1|TRBJ1-1|many|.
TGCAGTGCTAGAGGTCCCCGGGCGGCGAACACTGAAGCTTTCTTT
CSARGPRAANTEAFF
>TRBV11-2|TRBJ1-5|.|.
TGTGCCAGCAGCTTATTGGGGGTGGGTCAGCCCCAGCATTTT
CASSLLGVGQPQHF
>TRBV6-5|TRBJ2-3|.|TRBD2
TGTGCCAGCAGCCGGGAGGCTAGCGGGTTCACAGATACGCAGTATTTT
CASSREASGFTDTQYF
>TRBV7-2|TRBJ2-5|few|TRBD2
TGTGCCAGCAGGATAGCGGGGGGGCCTGGTGAGACCCAGTACTTC
CASRIAGGPGETQYF
>TRBV7-8|TRBJ1-1|few|TRBD1
TGTGCCAGCAGCCTACACCGTACAGGGGGAATCACTGAAGCTTTCTTT
CASSLHRTGGITEAFF